Here is one T cell receptor beta chain with its context. Generated by immunoSEQ multiplex PCR, the TCRdb table keeps only in-frame clones and is missing some. This table has 450,000 to 600,000 clones, about 90% appearing once. The data originate from a study of blood T cell repertoires in COVID-19. Study overall: Sources were T cells, B-cell-depleted T cells, or PBMCs; the material itself was cDNA or gDNA.

Participants' own reports of clinical history determined their cohort assignment. Germline loops: CDR1 MDHEN, CDR2 SYDVKM. The CDR3 runs to 15 residues. Between the trimmed V and J ends, which lost 6 bases and 0 bases, there was a span of 14 bases. Sequenced input: PBMCs or T cells enriched from blood (not recorded which). The source of this sequence is a woman aged 18-29 years who had recovered from COVID-19. The chain combines TRBV28 with TRBJ1-2, with TRBD1 as a possible D gene (5 bases). CDR3 residues: CASSLTATANYGYTF. The CDR3 region has the DNA TGTGCCAGCAGCCTGACCGCGACAGCTAACTATGGCTACACCTTC.